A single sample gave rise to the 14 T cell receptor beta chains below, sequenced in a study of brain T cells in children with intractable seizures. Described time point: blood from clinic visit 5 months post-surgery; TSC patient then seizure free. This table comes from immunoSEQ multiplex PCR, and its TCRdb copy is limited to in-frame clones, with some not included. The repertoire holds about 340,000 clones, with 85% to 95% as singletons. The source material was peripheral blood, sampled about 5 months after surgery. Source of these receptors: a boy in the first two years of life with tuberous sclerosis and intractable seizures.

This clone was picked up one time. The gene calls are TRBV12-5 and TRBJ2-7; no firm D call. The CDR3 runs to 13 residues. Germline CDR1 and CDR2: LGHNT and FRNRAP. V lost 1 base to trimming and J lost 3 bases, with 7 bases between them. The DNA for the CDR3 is TGTGCTAGTGGTTTGGAACCAAACTACGAGCAGTACTTC. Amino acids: CASGLEPNYEQYF.

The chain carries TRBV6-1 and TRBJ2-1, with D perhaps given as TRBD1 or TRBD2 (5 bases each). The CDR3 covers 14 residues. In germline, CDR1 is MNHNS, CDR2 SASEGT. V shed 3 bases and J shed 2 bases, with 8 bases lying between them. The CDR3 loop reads CASSDRGPYNEQFF. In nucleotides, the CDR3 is TGTGCCAGCAGTGACCGGGGCCCCTACAATGAGCAGTTCTTC.

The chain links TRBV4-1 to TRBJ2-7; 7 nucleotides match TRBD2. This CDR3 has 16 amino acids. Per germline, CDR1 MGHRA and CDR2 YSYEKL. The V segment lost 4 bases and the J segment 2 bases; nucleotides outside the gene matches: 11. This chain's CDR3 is CASSRTPSGRAYEQYF. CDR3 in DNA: TGCGCCAGCAGCCGGACCCCTAGCGGTCGGGCCTACGAGCAGTACTTC.

This CDR3 is CATSPQGALSYEQYF. In nucleotides, the CDR3 is TGTGCCACCTCCCCTCAGGGGGCCCTCTCCTACGAGCAGTACTTC. V is TRBV13 and J is TRBJ2-7, with 8 bases that match TRBD1. The CDR3 extends over 15 amino acids. Germline CDR1 and CDR2: PRHDT and FYEKMQ (reference sequence). V was pared by 10 bases and J by 0 bases, with 11 bases of the junction left unmatched. The whole variable domain, filled in from reference TRBV13 and TRBJ2-7, reads AAGVIQSPRHLIKEKRETATLKCYPIPRHDTVYWYQQGPGQDPQFLISFYEKMQSDKGSIPDRFSAQQFSDYHSELNMSSLELGDSALYFCATSPQGALSYEQYFGPGTRLTVT.

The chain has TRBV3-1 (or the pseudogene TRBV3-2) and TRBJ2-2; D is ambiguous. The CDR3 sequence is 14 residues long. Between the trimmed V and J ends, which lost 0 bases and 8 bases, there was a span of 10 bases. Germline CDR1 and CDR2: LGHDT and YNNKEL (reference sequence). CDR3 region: CASSQDPVGGELFF. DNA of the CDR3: TGTGCCAGCAGCCAAGATCCAGTGGGTGGGGAGCTGTTTTTT.

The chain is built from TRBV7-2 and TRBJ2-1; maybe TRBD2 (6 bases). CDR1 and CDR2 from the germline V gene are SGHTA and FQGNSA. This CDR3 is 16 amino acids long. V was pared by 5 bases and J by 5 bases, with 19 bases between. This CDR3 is CASSISGGAGDNEQFF. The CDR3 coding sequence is TGTGCCAGCAGCATTAGCGGAGGGGCAGGAGACAATGAGCAGTTCTTC.

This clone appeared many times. CDR3 DNA: TGCGCCAGCAGGGACACAGGGATCGCGGGGCAGTACTTC. Translating gives CASRDTGIAGQYF. The gene calls are TRBV5-1 and TRBJ2-7, with D possibly TRBD1 on 6 matching bases. Germline V gene data show CDR1 as SGHRS and CDR2 as YFSETQ. CDR3 size: 13 residues. With 5 bases removed from V and 9 bases from J, the gap between germline ends came to 18 bases.

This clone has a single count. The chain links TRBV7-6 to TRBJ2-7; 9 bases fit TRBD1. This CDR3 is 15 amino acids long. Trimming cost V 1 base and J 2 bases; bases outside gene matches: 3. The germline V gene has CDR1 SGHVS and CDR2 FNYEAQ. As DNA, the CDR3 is TGTGCCAGCAGCTTAGGGACAGGGGCGGCCTACGAGCAGTACTTC. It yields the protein CASSLGTGAAYEQYF.

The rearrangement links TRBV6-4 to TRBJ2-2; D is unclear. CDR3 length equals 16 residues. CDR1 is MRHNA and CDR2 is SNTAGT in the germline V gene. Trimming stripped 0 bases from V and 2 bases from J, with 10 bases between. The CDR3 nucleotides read TGTGCCAGCAGTGACTCGTCCGCAGGTAACACCGGGGAGCTGTTTTTT. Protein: CASSDSSAGNTGELFF.

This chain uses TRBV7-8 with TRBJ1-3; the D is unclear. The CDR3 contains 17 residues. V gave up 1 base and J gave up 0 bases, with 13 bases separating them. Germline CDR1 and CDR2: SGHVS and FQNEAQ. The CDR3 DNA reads TGTGCCAGCAGCTTAGTCTGGGAGATCCCCTCTGGAAACACCATATATTTT. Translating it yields CASSLVWEIPSGNTIYF.

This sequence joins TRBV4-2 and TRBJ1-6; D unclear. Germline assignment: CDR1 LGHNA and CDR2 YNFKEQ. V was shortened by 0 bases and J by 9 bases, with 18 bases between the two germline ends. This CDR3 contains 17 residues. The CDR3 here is CASSQDKRIDEVSPLHF. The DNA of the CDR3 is TGTGCCAGCAGCCAAGATAAGAGGATCGACGAGGTTTCACCCCTCCACTTT.

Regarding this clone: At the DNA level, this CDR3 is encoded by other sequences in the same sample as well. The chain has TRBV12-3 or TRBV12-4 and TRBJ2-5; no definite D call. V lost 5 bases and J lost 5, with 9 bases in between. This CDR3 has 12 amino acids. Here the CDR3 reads CASSSSGETQYF. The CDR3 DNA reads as TGTGCCAGCAGTAGTTCCGGGGAGACCCAGTACTTC.

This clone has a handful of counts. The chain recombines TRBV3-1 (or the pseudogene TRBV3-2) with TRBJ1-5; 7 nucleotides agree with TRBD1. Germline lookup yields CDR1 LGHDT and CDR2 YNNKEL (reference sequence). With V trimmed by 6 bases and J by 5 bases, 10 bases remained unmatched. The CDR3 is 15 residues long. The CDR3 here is CASSPSRGRDQPQHF. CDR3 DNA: TGTGCCAGCAGTCCTTCCAGGGGGAGGGATCAGCCCCAGCATTTT.

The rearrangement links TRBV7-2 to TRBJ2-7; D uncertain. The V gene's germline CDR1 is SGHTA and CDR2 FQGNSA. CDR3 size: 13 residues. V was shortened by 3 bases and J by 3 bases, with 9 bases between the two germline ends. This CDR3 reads CASSFHTDYEQYF. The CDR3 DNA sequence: TGTGCCAGCAGCTTTCACACGGACTACGAGCAGTACTTC.